Included here is one TCR beta chain sequence, with context. The antigen is unknown. The data originate from a study of CD8+ T cells in alopecia areata. Study-level points and caveats: Relative to normal scalp, lesional scalp, especially alopecia totalis/universalis, showed higher clonality. Scalp clonality, along with expanded CD8+ clones among the top 100, was significantly decreased by tofacitinib.

Regarding treatment: oral pan-JAK inhibitor, 5-10 mg twice daily. Alopecia areata patients gave lesional scalp punch biopsies and peripheral blood samples. V lost 5 bases to trimming and J lost 3 bases; unmatched junction nucleotides: 2. Germline lookup yields CDR1 MNHEY and CDR2 SVGAGI. This CDR3 contains 13 residues. Extraction and reverse transcription of RNA yielded cDNA as the sequencing template. The repertoire was sequenced with immunoSEQ multiplex PCR; TCRdb's copy has only in-frame clones and lacks some. The sample holds approximately 180,000 clones, 58% seen once. The clonotype originates from a human donor with alopecia areata. The chain links TRBV6-5 to TRBJ1-2, with TRBD1 identical over 8 bases. Specimen: CD4+ T cells sorted from blood, collected at roughly week 55, from a patient treated with tofacitinib. The CDR3 protein is CASSPTGDYGYTF. The CDR3 DNA reads as TGTGCCAGCAGTCCGACAGGGGACTATGGCTACACCTTC.